The next 26 T cell receptor beta chains were all read from a single sample in a study of blood T cell repertoires in COVID-19. Generated by immunoSEQ multiplex PCR, the TCRdb table keeps only in-frame clones and is missing some. The table lists more than 200,000 clones, 85% to 90% of them singletons. Input material: peripheral blood. These receptors came from a man aged 25 to 45 with COVID-19, enrolled during active disease.

Here the CDR3 reads CASRLGRESTEAFF. As DNA, the CDR3 is TGTGCCAGCAGACTGGGCAGGGAAAGCACTGAAGCTTTCTTT. The chain carries TRBV27 and TRBJ1-1; D possibly corresponds to TRBD1 (5 bases). Germline CDR1 MNHEY, CDR2 SMNVEV (reference sequence). The CDR3 runs 14 residues. Between the trimmed V and J ends, which lost 6 bases and 4 bases, there was a span of 15 bases.

This clone was counted between two and nine times. This CDR3 is also generated by other DNA sequences in the sample. This chain uses TRBV7-3 with TRBJ2-2, with D uncertain. V was cut by 5 bases and J by 0 bases, with 4 bases left in between. CDR3 length: 13 residues. Per the germline V gene, CDR1 is SGHTA and CDR2 is FQGTGA. CDR3 in amino acids: CASSPSNTGELFF. The CDR3 nucleotides read TGTGCCAGCAGCCCTTCGAACACCGGGGAGCTGTTTTTT.

The chain joins TRBV2 to TRBJ2-7; D gene unclear. Trimming removed 3 bases from V and 6 bases from J, with 6 bases in between. This CDR3 spans 11 amino acids. Germline loops: CDR1 SNHLY, CDR2 FYNNEI. CDR3 in DNA: TGTGCCAGCAGTGAGCGGATCGAGCAGTACTTC. This encodes CASSERIEQYF. The full variable domain, rest sourced from reference TRBV2 and TRBJ2-7, is EPEVTQTPSHQVTQMGQEVILRCVPISNHLYFYWYRQILGQKVEFLVSFYNNEISEKSEIFDDQFSVERPDGSNFTLKIRSTKLEDSAMYFCASSERIEQYFGPGTRLTVT.

In its sample, this clone was seen a few times. The chain joins TRBV5-1 to TRBJ2-2; no clear D gene. The CDR3 sequence is 14 residues long. Germline CDR1 is SGHRS and CDR2 is YFSETQ. Trimming pared 0 bases from V and 6 bases from J, leaving 9 bases between. The CDR3 nucleotides read TGCGCCAGCAGCTTGGGGGCATCGTCCGGGGAGCTGTTTTTT. It codes for CASSLGASSGELFF.

The V and J genes are TRBV11-2 and TRBJ1-1; D is uncertain. The CDR3 covers 14 residues. Germline-derived CDR1 and CDR2 are SGHAT and FQNNGV. V lost 2 bases and J 5 bases, leaving 12 bases between the germline ends. The CDR3, as DNA: TGTGCCAGCAGCTTAAGGTTAGCGGGAACTGAAGCTTTCTTT. Amino acid sequence: CASSLRLAGTEAFF.

The chain employs TRBV15 and TRBJ2-7; no clear D gene. This CDR3 comprises 15 residues. Germline V gene data show CDR1 as LNHNV and CDR2 as YYDKDF (reference sequence). V was clipped by 0 bases and J by 2 bases, with 11 bases between them. Here the CDR3 reads CATSRDRSPTYEQYF. In nucleotides, the CDR3 is TGTGCCACCAGCAGAGATCGGTCACCGACCTACGAGCAGTACTTC.

The rearrangement links TRBV9 to TRBJ2-3; TRBD2 aligns across 7 bases. V gave up 2 bases and J gave up 4 bases; unmatched junction bases: 1. The CDR3 covers 13 residues. The germline V gene has CDR1 SGDLS and CDR2 YYNGEE. The DNA for the CDR3 is TGTGCCAGCAGCGTGGGGGGGTCAGATACGCAGTATTTT. Its protein product is CASSVGGSDTQYF.

V is TRBV6-2 or TRBV6-3 and J is TRBJ2-7; 7 bases fit TRBD1. CDR1 and CDR2 from the germline V gene are MNHEY and SVGEGT. CDR3 length: 14 amino acids. J was trimmed by 3 bases and V by 4 bases; bases with no gene match: 6. Here the CDR3 DNA reads TGTGCCAGCAGTTTTACAGGGGTCCTCTACGAGCAGTACTTC. This sequence encodes CASSFTGVLYEQYF.

This chain joins TRBV19 and TRBJ1-5, with TRBD1 matching 7 bases. The V segment lost 7 bases and the J segment 5 bases; nucleotides outside the gene matches: 11. From germline, CDR1 is LNHDA and CDR2 SQIVND (reference sequence). There are 15 residues in the CDR3. CDR3 protein: CASTPGTVAYQPQHF. The CDR3 DNA sequence: TGTGCCAGTACCCCCGGGACAGTCGCGTATCAGCCCCAGCATTTT.

This clone was observed once. The genes are TRBV19 and TRBJ1-1; tentatively, D is TRBD1 (6 bases). This CDR3 spans 15 amino acids. Germline CDR1 is LNHDA and CDR2 is SQIVND (reference sequence). Trimming removed 4 bases from V and 3 bases from J, with 15 bases in between. The CDR3 nucleotides are TGTGCCAGTAGTAGTTTACAGGGAAAAGACACTGAAGCTTTCTTT. As protein: CASSSLQGKDTEAFF.

The chain carries TRBV2 and TRBJ2-1, with D perhaps TRBD2 (6 bases). V dropped 3 bases and J dropped 8 bases, with 17 bases sitting between them. Per the germline V gene, CDR1 is SNHLY and CDR2 is FYNNEI. This CDR3 has 15 amino acids. The CDR3 bases are TGTGCCAGCAGTGATCCGAGCGTCCCTAGCGATGAGCAGTTCTTC. Translating gives CASSDPSVPSDEQFF.

The V call is TRBV19, the J call TRBJ1-1, with 12 bases that match TRBD1. Germline V gives CDR1 LNHDA, CDR2 SQIVND (reference sequence). CDR3 size: 17 residues. V lost 4 bases and J lost 0; bases outside the gene matches: 6. In DNA, the CDR3 is TGTGCCAGTAGTAGGGACAGGGGGCGACTTATGAACACTGAAGCTTTCTTT. Protein: CASSRDRGRLMNTEAFF.

This clone was detected only once. The chain is built from TRBV7-8 and TRBJ2-7; D not certain. V dropped 5 bases and J dropped 6 bases, with 20 bases sitting between them. This CDR3 is 15 amino acids long. The germline gives CDR1 SGHVS, CDR2 FQNEAQ. The CDR3 DNA reads TGTGCCAGCAGCACCCCTAGGAGTACGAACTTCGAGCAGTACTTC. Protein product: CASSTPRSTNFEQYF.

A word on this clone: At the DNA level, this CDR3 is encoded by other sequences in the same sample as well. This chain uses TRBV30 with TRBJ2-2; 9 positions agree with TRBD2. This CDR3 spans 15 amino acids. From germline, CDR1 is GTSNPN and CDR2 SVGIG (reference sequence). J lost 3 bases, V lost 1 base, and 3 bases had no gene match. CDR3 bases: TGTGCCTGGAGTGGCGGGAGGGCAGACACCGGGGAGCTGTTTTTT. This codes for CAWSGGRADTGELFF.

The chain couples TRBV19 to TRBJ1-5; TRBD1 might be the D (5 bases). Germline assignment: CDR1 LNHDA and CDR2 SQIVND (reference sequence). This CDR3 region has 15 residues. Trimming cost V 3 bases and J 5 bases, with 14 bases left between them. CDR3 sequence reads: CASSIWQGTDQPQHF. CDR3 sequence (DNA): TGTGCCAGTAGTATCTGGCAGGGAACGGATCAGCCCCAGCATTTT.

The chain recombines TRBV24-1 with TRBJ2-2; 9 bases agree with TRBD2. Trimming removed 3 bases from V and 6 bases from J; junction bases left unmatched: 4. Looked up from germline, CDR1 is KGHDR and CDR2 is SFDVKD. The CDR3 loop spans 15 amino acids. Written as DNA, the CDR3 is TGTGCCACCAGTGATGCGGTAGCGGGGGCCGGGGAGCTGTTTTTT. Translating it yields CATSDAVAGAGELFF.

The chain combines TRBV7-9 with TRBJ1-6, with 10 bases matching TRBD1. Germline CDR1 SEHNR, CDR2 FQNEAQ (reference sequence). The trim removed 4 bases at V and 10 bases at J, leaving 10 bases unmatched. The CDR3 runs 16 residues. The CDR3 nucleotides read TGTGCCAGCAGCTCCCGGACAGGGGGGTTATGGTCACCCCTCCACTTT. Protein product: CASSSRTGGLWSPLHF.

V usage is TRBV4-3 and J usage is TRBJ2-5, with 9 nucleotides matching TRBD1. Germline trimming cut 0 bases from V and 5 bases from J; bases unmatched to any gene: 7. CDR1 is LGHNA and CDR2 is YSLEER in the germline V gene. The CDR3 is 16 residues long. CDR3 protein: CASSQDGTGLGETQYF. The CDR3 bases are TGCGCCAGCAGCCAAGATGGGACAGGGCTGGGGGAGACCCAGTACTTC.

The J gene is TRBJ2-1, the V gene TRBV7-9; unclear D gene. Trimming cost V 5 bases and J 5 bases, with 7 bases left between them. The germline CDR1 and CDR2 sequences are SEHNR and FQNEAQ (reference sequence). This CDR3 contains 12 residues. The CDR3 region has the DNA TGTGCCAGCAGCCTCCCTAACAATGAGCAGTTCTTC. Amino acids: CASSLPNNEQFF.

The chain employs TRBV24-1 and TRBJ2-1; 10 nucleotides match TRBD2. Germline assignment: CDR1 KGHDR and CDR2 SFDVKD. With 10 bases clipped from V and 1 base from J, the junction kept 3 bases outside the gene matches. The CDR3 consists of 14 residues. In DNA, the CDR3 is TGTGCCACTCAGACTAGCGGGTCCTACAATGAGCAGTTCTTC. Protein sequence: CATQTSGSYNEQFF.

The V gene is TRBV28, the J gene TRBJ1-5, with D tentatively TRBD1 (5 bases). Trimming cost V 6 bases and J 0 bases, with 24 bases left between them. The germline gives CDR1 MDHEN, CDR2 SYDVKM. This CDR3 is built from 19 residues. The CDR3 nucleotides read TGTGCCAGCAGGGGGACTCGGGAGCGAATTACGTATAGCAATCAGCCCCAGCATTTT. Translated, it gives CASRGTRERITYSNQPQHF.

The CDR3 region is CASSVSGGADEKLFF. In nucleotides, the CDR3 is TGTGCCAGCAGCGTGTCAGGGGGCGCCGATGAAAAACTGTTTTTT. The chain combines TRBV7-9 with TRBJ1-4; TRBD1 agrees at 8 bases. The CDR3 is 15 residues long. CDR1 and CDR2 from the germline V gene are SEHNR and FQNEAQ (reference sequence). V shed 5 bases and J 6 bases; nucleotides not matched to a gene: 8.

This clone was seen once. This chain connects TRBV6-2 or TRBV6-3 to TRBJ1-5, with 8 positions matching TRBD1. V shed 4 bases and J 2 bases; nucleotides not matched to a gene: 13. CDR3 length: 18 residues. Germline V CDR1 and CDR2: MNHEY, SVGEGT. CDR3 bases: TGTGCCAGCAGTTTCGCCCTGGGGCAGGGGGCTGGCAATCAGCCCCAGCATTTT. This codes for CASSFALGQGAGNQPQHF.

The V gene is TRBV12-5, the J gene TRBJ2-5; D possibly corresponds to TRBD1 (5 bases). Looked up from germline, CDR1 is LGHNT and CDR2 is FRNRAP. V was shortened by 5 bases and J by 3 bases, with 16 bases between the two germline ends. CDR3 length: 15 amino acids. The CDR3 here is CASGPRTSAKETQYF. The CDR3, as DNA: TGTGCTAGTGGTCCTCGGACATCCGCCAAAGAGACCCAGTACTTC. Using reference TRBV12-5 and TRBJ2-5 for the parts outside the CDR3, the full variable domain is DARVTQTPRHKVTEMGQEVTMRCQPILGHNTVFWYRQTMMQGLELLAYFRNRAPLDDSGMPKDRFSAEMPDATLATLKIQPSEPRDSAVYFCASGPRTSAKETQYFGPGTRLLVL.

The CDR3, as DNA: TGTGCCAGCAGCTTTAGAGCAGGGGTTCGAGCCCTGGGGACTGAAGCTTTCTTT. This gives the protein CASSFRAGVRALGTEAFF. This sequence joins TRBV7-3 and TRBJ1-1, with D maybe TRBD1 (6 bases). Germline-derived CDR1 and CDR2 are SGHTA and FQGTGA. The CDR3 has 18 residues. Trimming shortened V by 3 bases and J by 5 bases, and 25 bases separated the two germline ends.

The chain carries TRBV3-1 (or the pseudogene TRBV3-2) and TRBJ1-1; D remains unclear. V dropped 4 bases and J dropped 1 base, with 10 bases sitting between them. Looked up from germline, CDR1 is LGHDT and CDR2 is YNNKEL (reference sequence). The CDR3 has 14 amino acids. The CDR3 reads CASSPQTTNTEAFF. CDR3 nucleotides: TGTGCCAGCAGCCCGCAGACAACGAACACTGAAGCTTTCTTT.